This TCR beta chain was identified during a study of PD-1 blockade in classical Hodgkin lymphoma. TCRdb's table, derived via immunoSEQ multiplex PCR, lists solely in-frame clones and lacks some. The profile shows tens of thousands of clones, around 72% of them singletons. Whole-study findings and limits: Newly diagnosed patients reportedly trailed healthy donors in baseline TCR diversity.

Turning to this clone: Its cognate antigen is unknown.

The length of the CDR3 is 12 residues. Per the germline V gene, CDR1 is SNHLY and CDR2 is FYNNEI. The V gene lost 4 bases and the J gene lost 4 bases, with 7 bases spanning the gap. After autologous stem cell transplantation all patients relapsed, and prior brentuximab vedotin exposure differed between cohorts. This TCR was sampled from a human donor with classical Hodgkin lymphoma. Sequenced material: peripheral blood mononuclear cells (PBMCs), taken at baseline. The rearrangement links TRBV2 to TRBJ1-2; D ambiguous. Here the CDR3 DNA reads TGTGCCAGCAGTGCGTACTCCTATGGCTACACCTTC. It encodes CASSAYSYGYTF.